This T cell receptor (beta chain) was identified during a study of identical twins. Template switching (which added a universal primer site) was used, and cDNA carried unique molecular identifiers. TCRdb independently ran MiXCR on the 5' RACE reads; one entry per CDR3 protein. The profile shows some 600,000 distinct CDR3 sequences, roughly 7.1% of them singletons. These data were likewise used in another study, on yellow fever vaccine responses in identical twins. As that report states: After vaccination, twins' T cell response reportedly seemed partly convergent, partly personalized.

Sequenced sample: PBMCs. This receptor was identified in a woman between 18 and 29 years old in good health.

The chain's CDR3 is CASTSRGVEANSPLHF. DNA of the CDR3: TGCGCCAGCACTTCGAGGGGGGTAGAGGCGAATTCACCCCTCCACTTT. The V call is TRBV5-1, the J call TRBJ1-6; weak D call: TRBD1 (6 bases). V was cut by 6 bases and J by 7 bases, with 20 bases left in between. The CDR3 totals 16 residues. Looked up from germline, CDR1 is SGHRS and CDR2 is YFSETQ.